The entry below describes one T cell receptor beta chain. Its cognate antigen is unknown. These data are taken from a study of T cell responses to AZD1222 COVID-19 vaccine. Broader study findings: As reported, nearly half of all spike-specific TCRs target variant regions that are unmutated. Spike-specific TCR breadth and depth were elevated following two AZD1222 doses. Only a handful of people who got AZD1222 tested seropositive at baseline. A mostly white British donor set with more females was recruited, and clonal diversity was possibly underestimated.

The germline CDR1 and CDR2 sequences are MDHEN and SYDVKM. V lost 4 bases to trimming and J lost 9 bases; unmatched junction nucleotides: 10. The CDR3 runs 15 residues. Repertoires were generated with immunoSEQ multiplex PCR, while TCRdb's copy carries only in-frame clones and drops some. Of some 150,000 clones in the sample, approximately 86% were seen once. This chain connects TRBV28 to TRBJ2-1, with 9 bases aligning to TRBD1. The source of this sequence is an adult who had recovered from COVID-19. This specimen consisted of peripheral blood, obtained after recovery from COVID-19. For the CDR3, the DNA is TGTGCCAGCAGTTACCTCGGTGGGGACAGGGTTGAGCAGTTCTTC. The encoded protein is CASSYLGGDRVEQFF.